This T cell receptor (beta chain) was observed in a study of blood T cells in healthy people across ages. Germline V lookup: CDR1 SGHAT, CDR2 FQNNGV. Trimming cost V 7 bases and J 7 bases, with 20 bases left between them. CDR3 length: 14 amino acids. Study-level results: Per million T cells, TCR beta diversity dropped roughly linearly as age increased. CMV status of donors was not determined, possibly confounding expanded clonotype changes. A greater number of naive CD4+ cells and higher diversity distinguished long-lived donors from aged donors.

PBMCs were isolated at a quantity of at least 6.5 million per sample. Together with a sample-barcoded 5' primer, a J-beta primer mix was included in a second PCR lasting about 6 to 11 cycles. Each CDR3 protein is one row after TCRdb ran MiXCR on the 5' RACE reads. In the table there are some 670,000 distinct CDR3 sequences, over 40% of which are singletons. A few counts support this clonotype. Its antigen remains unidentified. The sequencing sample was made of blood. This sequence joins TRBV11-2 and TRBJ2-7, with TRBD2 as a possible D gene (7 bases). The source of this sequence is a woman older than 75 in good health. In nucleotides, the CDR3 is TGTGCCAGCACCCCGGGGGCTACGGGAGGTGAGCAGTACTTC. Its protein product is CASTPGATGGEQYF.